The 26 T cell receptor beta chains below were found in one sample sequenced in a study of immune heterogeneity within non-small cell lung tumors. Bulk tumor genomic DNA served as template, at around 600 ng per sample. Several widely spaced biopsies per primary tumor were taken during surgery. Patients underwent curative surgery for untreated, newly diagnosed non-small cell lung cancer. Amplifying TCR beta CDR3 involved multiplex PCR carried out with 32 V and 13 J primers. MiXCR, applied by TCRdb to the multiplex PCR reads, yields one record per CDR3 protein. Of around 23,000 distinct CDR3 sequences in the sample, 25% to 35% were seen once. The specimen was lung tumor tissue. These receptors were obtained from a man in his forties with non-small cell lung cancer.

In the case of this clonotype: With a much larger clone just one base away, this may be a read error. The chain carries TRBV6-2 or TRBV6-3 and TRBJ2-1; TRBD2 matches at 8 bases. CDR3 length: 13 residues. The germline CDR1 and CDR2 sequences are MNHEY and SVGEGT. For the CDR3, the DNA is TGTGCCAGCAGGAGCGGGAGTTACAATGAGGAGTTCTTC. It yields the protein CASRSGSYNEEFF.

This clonotype was counted many times. CDR3 residues: CASSYSPGGLFNQPQHF. CDR3 bases: TGTGCCAGCAGTTACTCCCCCGGGGGGTTATTCAATCAGCCCCAGCATTTT. V is TRBV6-5 and J is TRBJ1-5; D perhaps matches TRBD1 (5 bases). Trimming cost V 0 bases and J 3 bases, with 15 bases left between them. This CDR3 is 17 amino acids long. The germline V gene has CDR1 MNHEY and CDR2 SVGAGI.

The chain joins TRBV9 to TRBJ2-7; possible D gene TRBD1, 5 bases. V dropped 2 bases and J dropped 3 bases, with 15 bases sitting between them. The CDR3 has 15 residues. The germline gives CDR1 SGDLS, CDR2 YYNGEE. The CDR3: CASSVTPQVRYEQYF. CDR3 DNA: TGTGCCAGCAGCGTCACCCCACAGGTCCGCTACGAGCAGTACTTC.

This clonotype appeared many times. The chain has TRBV10-3 and TRBJ1-1, with D unresolved. CDR3 length equals 14 residues. V was trimmed by 4 bases and J by 0 bases, leaving 9 bases between them. The germline gives CDR1 ENHRY, CDR2 SYGVKD. CDR3 sequence (DNA): TGTGCCATCAGTGCTGTTAGGGTGAACACTGAAGCTTTCTTT. Translation gives CAISAVRVNTEAFF.

The chain couples TRBV27 to TRBJ2-7; 12 nucleotides agree with TRBD2. V lost 8 bases, J lost 5 bases, and 22 bases stayed unmatched. CDR1 MNHEY and CDR2 SMNVEV come from the germline V gene (reference sequence). The CDR3 covers 19 residues. DNA of the CDR3: TGTGCCAGCCTCACCAGGCCTAATCTAGCGGGAGGGAATCGGGACGAGCAGTACTTC. Protein: CASLTRPNLAGGNRDEQYF.

This clonotype was seen only a few times. The CDR3 protein is CASSLQYTPLPNTEAFF. The CDR3 region has the DNA TGTGCCAGCAGCTTACAGTATACCCCTCTACCGAACACTGAAGCTTTCTTT. The genes are TRBV11-2 and TRBJ1-1; no clear D. Looked up from germline, CDR1 is SGHAT and CDR2 is FQNNGV. V lost 2 bases and J 1 base, leaving 17 bases between the germline ends. This CDR3 region has 17 residues.

This sequence joins TRBV9 and TRBJ2-1; TRBD2 agrees at 10 bases. CDR3 length: 15 amino acids. The trim removed 4 bases at V and 5 bases at J, leaving 6 bases unmatched. Germline CDR1 SGDLS, CDR2 YYNGEE. CDR3 DNA sequence: TGTGCCAGCAGCCCGGGAGGGACTAGCGACAATGAGCAGTTCTTC. It translates to CASSPGGTSDNEQFF. Based on the CDR3 plus reference TRBV9 and TRBJ2-1, the full variable domain is DSGVTQTPKHLITATGQRVTLRCSPRSGDLSVYWYQQSLDQGLQFLIQYYNGEERAKGNILERFSAQQFPDLHSELNLSSLELGDSALYFCASSPGGTSDNEQFFGPGTRLTVL.

This clonotype was observed at least ten times. V gene TRBV19 combines with J gene TRBJ1-1; TRBD1 is a possible D gene (6 bases). The germline V and J ends were trimmed by 3 bases and 4 bases, with 18 bases remaining between them. CDR1 and CDR2 (germline): LNHDA, SQIVND (reference sequence). The CDR3 extends over 16 amino acids. CDR3 protein: CASSIIGGIVGTEAFF. The CDR3 DNA follows: TGTGCCAGTAGTATCATTGGGGGCATAGTCGGCACTGAAGCTTTCTTT.

This clonotype was seen ten or more times. V usage is TRBV6-1 and J usage is TRBJ2-1; 11 bases match TRBD2. The CDR3 is made up of 16 amino acids. After removal of 7 bases from V and 10 bases from J, the junction contained 15 bases not matched to a gene. Germline V gene sequence: CDR1 MNHNS, CDR2 SASEGT. CDR3 amino acids: CASIRALAGGPREQFF. The CDR3 DNA follows: TGTGCCAGCATCCGGGCCCTAGCGGGAGGCCCAAGGGAGCAGTTCTTC.

This clonotype is labeled medium-sized. This rearrangement joins TRBV12-5 to TRBJ1-2; D gene ambiguous. Trimming removed 1 base at V and 4 bases at J, with 13 bases between. Germline values: CDR1 LGHNT, CDR2 FRNRAP. The CDR3 is 15 amino acids. The CDR3 bases are TGTGCTAGTGGTTTGGCGTACCGAGTAAGCTATGGCTACACCTTC. It translates to CASGLAYRVSYGYTF.

The sample holds a few counts of this clonotype. A junction end diverges from the germline sequence, so it may reflect a read error. The rearrangement joins TRBV20-1 to TRBJ2-1; 8 bases agree with TRBD2. Germline values: CDR1 DFQATT, CDR2 SNEGSKA (reference sequence). The CDR3 is made up of 15 amino acids. CDR3 sequence: CGATTSGRLSNEQFF. DNA of the CDR3: TGCGGTGCAACGACGAGCGGGAGATTATCCAATGAGCAGTTCTTC.

Remarks on this clonotype: A much larger clonotype is one base distant, so this may be a read error. V usage is TRBV5-1 and J usage is TRBJ2-2; no firm D call. The CDR3 totals 14 residues. Germline CDR1 is SGHRS and CDR2 is YFSETQ. The CDR3 nucleotides read TGCGCCACCAGCTTGTACGAGCAACCCGGGGAGCTGTTTTTT. It codes for CATSLYEQPGELFF.

This clonotype was seen repeatedly, ten times or more. The CDR3 spells CASVSPGRGNTGELFF. The CDR3 DNA sequence: TGTGCCAGCGTTTCCCCCGGGCGGGGAAACACCGGGGAGCTGTTTTTT. The rearrangement links TRBV7-9 to TRBJ2-2; D is possibly TRBD2 (6 bases). Trimming pared 8 bases from V and 2 bases from J, leaving 18 bases between. The CDR3 loop spans 16 amino acids. In germline, CDR1 is SEHNR, CDR2 FQNEAQ (reference sequence).

This clonotype was picked up many times. This CDR3 reads CASGRVRAFF. Written as DNA, the CDR3 is TGCGCCAGCGGGAGGGTTAGAGCTTTCTTT. This chain uses TRBV10-1 with TRBJ1-1, with D uncertain. Trimming pared 8 bases from V and 10 bases from J, leaving 11 bases between. The CDR3 runs to 10 residues. Germline lookup yields CDR1 WNHNN and CDR2 SYGVQD (reference sequence).

This clonotype was counted ten times or more. The V gene is TRBV12-3 or TRBV12-4, the J gene TRBJ2-5, with 7 bases identical to TRBD1. V dropped 6 bases and J dropped 2; count of bases not matched to a gene: 3. The CDR3 covers 13 residues. DNA for the CDR3: TGTGCCAGCAGCGGGACAGCACAAGAGACCCAGTACTTC. Translation gives CASSGTAQETQYF.

Notes on this clonotype: A read error is possible here, since a much larger clone lies one base away. V usage is TRBV20-1 and J usage is TRBJ2-3, with 8 positions matching TRBD2. Germline assignment: CDR1 DFQATT and CDR2 SNEGSKA (reference sequence). The J segment lost 1 base and the V segment lost 6 bases, leaving 3 bases of the junction unmatched. CDR3 length equals 13 residues. CDR3 loop: CSATSGGTDTQYF. In DNA, the CDR3 is TGCAGTGCCACTAGCGGAGGCACAGATACGCAGTATTTT.

In this sample, this clonotype turned up a few times. The chain is built from TRBV27 and TRBJ2-1; D is tentatively TRBD1 or TRBD2 (5 bases each). Germline CDR1 MNHEY, CDR2 SMNVEV (reference sequence). Between the trimmed V and J ends, which lost 3 bases and 5 bases, there was a span of 20 bases. This CDR3 region has 17 residues. CDR3 amino acids: CASSFPYRIGENNEQFF. The CDR3 DNA is TGTGCCAGCAGTTTTCCCTATCGCATAGGGGAGAACAATGAGCAGTTCTTC.

This clonotype was counted between two and nine times. The chain recombines TRBV29-1 with TRBJ2-3, with D tentatively TRBD1 (6 bases). Trimming took off 6 bases at V and 0 bases at J, with 13 bases between the two ends. The CDR3 is made up of 14 amino acids. Germline V CDR1 and CDR2: SQVTM, ANQGSEA. The CDR3 is CSVTQGTSTDTQYF. CDR3 in DNA: TGCAGCGTAACACAGGGAACTAGCACAGATACGCAGTATTTT.

CDR3 sequence reads: CASSLMEGYEQYF. The CDR3 region has the DNA TGTGCCAGCAGCTTGATGGAGGGGTACGAGCAGTACTTC. The chain carries TRBV5-6 and TRBJ2-7, with a tentative D call TRBD2 (6 bases). The V and J ends lost 1 base and 4 bases respectively, with 9 bases between them. This CDR3 contains 13 residues. CDR1 and CDR2 from the germline V gene are SGHDT and YYEEEE.

This clonotype is termed medium-sized. V gene TRBV6-5 combines with J gene TRBJ1-2, with 9 positions matching TRBD1. The CDR3 covers 16 residues. CDR1 and CDR2 (germline): MNHEY, SVGAGI. V dropped 0 bases and J dropped 4; count of bases not matched to a gene: 6. The DNA for the CDR3 is TGTGCCAGCAGTTACTCTGGGACAGGGTTCGGCTATGGCTACACCTTC. Its protein is CASSYSGTGFGYGYTF.

V is TRBV10-3 and J is TRBJ1-1; tentatively, D is TRBD1 (6 bases). From germline, CDR1 is ENHRY and CDR2 SYGVKD. V was pared by 7 bases and J by 1 base, with 10 bases between. The CDR3 totals 13 residues. The CDR3 nucleotides read TGTGCCATCACCCGGACAGAGAACACTGAAGCTTTCTTT. Residues: CAITRTENTEAFF.

This clonotype is labeled as medium-sized (0.01 to 0.1%). V and J are TRBV20-1 and TRBJ1-2, with 9 nucleotides matching TRBD1. The CDR3 sequence is 13 residues long. In germline, CDR1 is DFQATT, CDR2 SNEGSKA (reference sequence). The trim removed 0 bases at V and 6 bases at J, leaving 2 bases unmatched. The CDR3 loop is CSARDTGGHGYTF. In DNA, the CDR3 is TGCAGTGCTAGAGATACAGGGGGCCATGGCTACACCTTC.

Remarks on this clonotype: One base away lies a much larger clone, so this may be a sequencing read error. This sequence joins TRBV5-1 and TRBJ2-7; 7 bases align to TRBD1. After removal of 0 bases from V and 8 bases from J, the junction contained 14 bases not matched to a gene. The germline CDR1 and CDR2 sequences are SGHRS and YFSETQ. CDR3 length equals 16 residues. CDR3: CASSLGETGNPHQQYF. The CDR3 coding sequence is TGCGCCAGCAGCTTGGGGGAGACAGGGAACCCGCACCAGCAGTACTTC.

As to this clonotype: At one end the junction does not follow the germline gene, possibly because of a read error. This sequence joins TRBV12-3 or TRBV12-4 and TRBJ2-3; 13 bases map to TRBD2. The CDR3 is 16 residues long. CDR3 amino acids: CANSETSGRGSHTHYF. In nucleotides, the CDR3 is TGTGCCAACAGCGAAACTAGCGGGAGGGGTTCGCATACGCATTATTTT.

The chain links TRBV27 to TRBJ1-1, with a tentative D call TRBD1 (5 bases). The CDR3 length is 14 residues. Deletions cut 3 bases from V and 2 bases from J, with 10 bases between. Germline V gene lookup returns CDR1 MNHEY and CDR2 SMNVEV (reference sequence). The CDR3 DNA reads TGTGCCAGCAGTTTTTTGGGGCAAAACACTGAAGCTTTCTTT. Protein sequence: CASSFLGQNTEAFF.

This sequence joins TRBV5-6 and TRBJ1-2, with TRBD1 matching over 8 bases. J gave up 7 bases and V 0 bases, and 8 bases lay outside the gene matches. The CDR3 is made up of 15 amino acids. Germline CDR1 and CDR2: SGHDT and YYEEEE. The CDR3 sequence: CASSLAPTGGAGYTF. CDR3 nucleotide sequence: TGTGCCAGCAGCTTGGCCCCCACAGGGGGTGCTGGCTACACCTTC.